One and the same sample provided the 5 T cell receptor beta chains below, sequenced in a study of T cell responses to AZD1222 COVID-19 vaccine. Clones were sequenced by immunoSEQ multiplex PCR, and TCRdb holds only the in-frame ones, with some missing. The sample includes over 110,000 clones, roughly 92% seen only once; the top ten take about a tenth. This sample comprised peripheral blood, obtained 28 days after the second AZD1222 dose. Receptor source: an adult who received the AZD1222 COVID-19 vaccine.

This sequence joins TRBV4-1 and TRBJ1-1, with D unresolved. Trimming removed 7 bases from V and 3 bases from J, with 18 bases in between. The CDR3 length is 15 residues. Germline CDR1 and CDR2: MGHRA and YSYEKL. The CDR3 DNA is TGCGCCAGCAAAACACAAATATCATTCGACACTGAAGCTTTCTTT. It codes for CASKTQISFDTEAFF.

This chain connects TRBV7-2 to TRBJ1-1; D ambiguous. Trimming cost V 7 bases and J 5 bases, with 17 bases left between them. The CDR3 length is 14 residues. The germline CDR1 and CDR2 sequences are SGHTA and FQGNSA. CDR3 in DNA: TGTGCCAGCACGCAAATCTCGAAAGTAACTGAAGCTTTCTTT. As protein: CASTQISKVTEAFF.

The chain recombines TRBV5-1 with TRBJ1-1; a possible D gene is TRBD1 (5 bases). From germline, CDR1 is SGHRS and CDR2 YFSETQ. V was shortened by 4 bases and J by 3 bases, with 16 bases between the two germline ends. The CDR3 totals 15 residues. The CDR3 is CASSPGGGRDTEAFF. The CDR3 bases are TGCGCCAGCAGCCCTGGTGGGGGTCGGGACACTGAAGCTTTCTTT.

The chain recombines TRBV3-1 (or the pseudogene TRBV3-2) with TRBJ1-4, with D unresolved. The CDR3 length is 18 residues. Between the trimmed V and J ends, which lost 1 base and 2 bases, there was a span of 17 bases. Germline CDR1 reads LGHDT; CDR2 reads YNNKEL (reference sequence). DNA of the CDR3: TGTGCCAGCAGCCAAGGTCCCGCAGGACCTTCTACTAATGAAAAACTGTTTTTT. It translates to CASSQGPAGPSTNEKLFF.

The chain carries TRBV7-2 and TRBJ1-2, with a possible D match to TRBD1 (5 bases). CDR1 SGHTA and CDR2 FQGNSA come from the germline V gene. The CDR3 consists of 14 residues. The V and J ends lost 5 bases and 2 bases respectively, with 12 bases between them. The CDR3 nucleotides read TGTGCCAGCAGCCCCAGCAGGGCCAACTATGGCTACACCTTC. It codes for CASSPSRANYGYTF.